The 18 T cell receptor beta chains given below trace back to one sample, sequenced in a study of T-cell memory formation after mild COVID-19. TCRdb reanalysed the 5' RACE reads using MiXCR and keeps one entry per CDR3 protein. The sample shows 550,000 to 600,000 distinct CDR3 sequences, roughly 21% of them seen only once. The material sequenced was PBMCs or a T cell subset sorted from them (not recorded which). These receptors were obtained from an adult woman who had mild COVID-19 (a few samples of this study predate the infection). Cell type and time point are not known.

A few counts support this clonotype. The chain couples TRBV7-9 to TRBJ1-1, with a tentative D call TRBD1 (5 bases). This CDR3 is built from 15 residues. Germline CDR1 and CDR2: SEHNR and FQNEAQ (reference sequence). Trimming removed 2 bases from V and 1 base from J, with 11 bases in between. CDR3 sequence: CASSLLRQQNTEAFF. CDR3 nucleotides: TGTGCCAGCAGCTTACTGAGACAGCAGAACACTGAAGCTTTCTTT. The full variable domain, its missing parts supplied by reference TRBV7-9 and TRBJ1-1, is DTGVSQNPRHKITKRGQNVTFRCDPISEHNRLYWYRQTLGQGPEFLTYFQNEAQLEKSRLLSDRFSAERPKGSFSTLEIQRTEQGDSAMYLCASSLLRQQNTEAFFGQGTRLTVV.

The DNA of the CDR3 is TGTGCCAGCAGCGTACAGGGGTCTGGGGCCAACGTCCTGACTTTC. It encodes CASSVQGSGANVLTF. The rearrangement uses TRBV12-3 or TRBV12-4 and TRBJ2-6; 7 nucleotides agree with TRBD1. Trimming removed 6 bases from V and 1 base from J; junction bases left unmatched: 3. This CDR3 is 15 amino acids long.

The sample holds many counts of this clonotype. The chain is built from TRBV20-1 and TRBJ2-5, with D possibly TRBD2 on 6 matching bases. Germline CDR1 reads DFQATT; CDR2 reads SNEGSKA (reference sequence). This CDR3 has 14 amino acids. Deletions cut 3 bases from V and 5 bases from J, with 16 bases between. CDR3 in DNA: TGCAGTGCTAGCCCGGCTAGCGCGGTGGAGACCCAGTACTTC. Translating it yields CSASPASAVETQYF.

This clonotype was found a few times. The V gene is TRBV6-1, the J gene TRBJ1-2; no reliable D call. The germline gives CDR1 MNHNS, CDR2 SASEGT. The CDR3 covers 15 residues. V was clipped by 7 bases and J by 4 bases, with 19 bases between them. This chain's CDR3 is CASTPRADVSYGYTF. CDR3 DNA sequence: TGTGCCAGCACCCCCCGGGCGGACGTCAGCTATGGCTACACCTTC.

The chain is built from TRBV20-1 and TRBJ2-7; TRBD2 matches 7 bases. This CDR3 has 14 residues. V was pared by 0 bases and J by 5 bases, with 7 bases of the junction left unmatched. CDR1 and CDR2 (germline): DFQATT, SNEGSKA (reference sequence). DNA for the CDR3: TGCAGTGCTAGAGATGGAGCGGGGATTAACGAGCAGTACTTC. Protein sequence: CSARDGAGINEQYF.

In its sample, this clonotype was seen a few times. The chain uses TRBV4-1 and TRBJ2-3, with 9 bases matching TRBD1. V was clipped by 4 bases and J by 1 base; unmatched bases: 6. The CDR3 has 16 amino acids. The germline V gene has CDR1 MGHRA and CDR2 YSYEKL. This CDR3 reads CASSPLGQGGTDTQYF. As DNA, the CDR3 is TGCGCCAGCAGCCCCTTGGGACAGGGAGGCACAGATACGCAGTATTTT.

This clonotype occurred a few times. Written as DNA, the CDR3 is TGCGCCAGCAGCTTCGGGATCTACAATGAGCAGTTCTTC. This translates into CASSFGIYNEQFF. This chain connects TRBV5-1 to TRBJ2-1, with a possible D match to TRBD2 (5 bases). Trimming left V 2 bases short and J 3 bases short, with 6 bases between. The CDR3 length is 13 residues. Germline loops: CDR1 SGHRS, CDR2 YFSETQ.

This chain connects TRBV9 to TRBJ1-6; TRBD1 matches at 8 bases. This CDR3 contains 16 residues. Germline assignment: CDR1 SGDLS and CDR2 YYNGEE. V shed 3 bases, J shed 8 bases, and the junction held 10 bases outside the gene matches. Here the CDR3 DNA reads TGTGCCAGCAGCGCCCCCCCGACAGGGGTTCATTCACCCCTCCACTTT. This codes for CASSAPPTGVHSPLHF. Looking up the rest from reference TRBV9 and TRBJ1-6 gives the full variable domain: DSGVTQTPKHLITATGQRVTLRCSPRSGDLSVYWYQQSLDQGLQFLIQYYNGEERAKGNILERFSAQQFPDLHSELNLSSLELGDSALYFCASSAPPTGVHSPLHFGNGTRLTVT.

This clonotype was seen ten or more times. The rearrangement links TRBV7-2 to TRBJ2-2; D may match TRBD1 or TRBD2 (6 bases each). The CDR3 consists of 15 residues. Germline assignment: CDR1 SGHTA and CDR2 FQGNSA. V gave up 4 bases and J gave up 8 bases, with 17 bases separating them. CDR3: CASSSARGRAGELFF. In nucleotides, the CDR3 is TGTGCCAGCAGCTCGGCCCGGGGGCGGGCGGGGGAGCTGTTTTTT.

This clonotype was recorded at least ten times. The chain joins TRBV5-1 to TRBJ2-1; TRBD2 is a possible D gene (6 bases). Germline CDR1 SGHRS, CDR2 YFSETQ. The CDR3 covers 14 residues. V gave up 2 bases and J gave up 4 bases, with 10 bases separating them. The CDR3, as DNA: TGCGCCAGCAGCTTTGGCGGGACTTACAATGAGCAGTTCTTC. It encodes CASSFGGTYNEQFF.

V gene TRBV9 combines with J gene TRBJ2-1; 12 positions agree with TRBD2. Trimming took 3 bases from V and 7 from J; bases not matched to a gene: 8. Germline CDR1 SGDLS, CDR2 YYNGEE. This CDR3 comprises 16 residues. CDR3 region: CASSAPLAGGLNEQFF. Written as DNA, the CDR3 is TGTGCCAGCAGCGCACCCCTAGCGGGGGGGTTGAATGAGCAGTTCTTC.

The chain employs TRBV20-1 and TRBJ1-5, with D possibly TRBD1 on 5 matching bases. V was clipped by 3 bases and J by 4 bases, with 10 bases between them. CDR1 and CDR2 (germline): DFQATT, SNEGSKA (reference sequence). The CDR3 loop spans 13 amino acids. The chain's CDR3 is CSARVAGNQPQHF. The CDR3 region has the DNA TGCAGTGCTAGGGTGGCAGGGAATCAGCCCCAGCATTTT.

Only one count was recorded for this clonotype. The V gene is TRBV6-2 or TRBV6-3, the J gene TRBJ1-2, with D perhaps matching TRBD1 (5 bases). The CDR3 spans 13 residues. Germline CDR1 MNHEY, CDR2 SVGEGT. V was pared by 0 bases and J by 8 bases, with 10 bases between. In nucleotides, the CDR3 is TGTGCCAGCAGTTACTCGTCGGGGCACGGCTACACCTTC. It encodes CASSYSSGHGYTF.

This clonotype was seen a few times. The chain combines TRBV12-3 or TRBV12-4 with TRBJ2-1, with TRBD2 matching over 8 bases. The V and J ends lost 6 bases and 2 bases, in that order; junction bases with no gene match: 12. This CDR3 contains 17 residues. CDR3 DNA sequence: TGTGCCAGCAGCCGCTATCCCAGCGGGAGCCCCTACAATGAGCAGTTCTTC. It is translated as CASSRYPSGSPYNEQFF.

This clonotype has a handful of counts. V gene TRBV30 combines with J gene TRBJ1-1, with 8 positions matching TRBD1. The length of the CDR3 is 13 residues. V was pared by 4 bases and J by 4 bases, with 5 bases of the junction left unmatched. Germline-derived CDR1 and CDR2 are GTSNPN and SVGIG (reference sequence). The CDR3 DNA is TGTGCCTGGACGAAACAGGGGGGCACTGAAGCTTTCTTT. It specifies CAWTKQGGTEAFF.

V gene TRBV12-3 or TRBV12-4 combines with J gene TRBJ2-7; D is ambiguous. V gave up 3 bases and J gave up 3 bases, with 12 bases separating them. The CDR3 contains 14 residues. DNA for the CDR3: TGTGCCAGCAGTTTGGAACTGATACGCTACGAGCAGTACTTC. It translates to CASSLELIRYEQYF.

The CDR3 is CASSFRAGIGTDTQYF. The CDR3 nucleotides read TGTGCCAGCAGCTTTCGGGCCGGGATCGGCACAGATACGCAGTATTTT. The chain carries TRBV7-3 and TRBJ2-3, with D perhaps matching TRBD2 (5 bases). Germline CDR1 is SGHTA and CDR2 is FQGTGA. The CDR3 sequence is 16 residues long. V shed 3 bases and J shed 1 base, with 14 bases lying between them.

This clonotype was detected only a few times. The J gene is TRBJ1-5, the V gene TRBV19; weak D call: TRBD1 (5 bases). This CDR3 has 14 residues. Germline CDR1 is LNHDA and CDR2 is SQIVND (reference sequence). V lost 3 bases to trimming and J lost 2 bases, with 8 bases between them. The CDR3 DNA reads as TGTGCCAGTAGTATTGAGACAGGCAATCAGCCCCAGCATTTT. Protein product: CASSIETGNQPQHF. The full variable domain, its missing parts supplied by reference TRBV19 and TRBJ1-5, is DGGITQSPKYLFRKEGQNVTLSCEQNLNHDAMYWYRQDPGQGLRLIYYSQIVNDFQKGDIAEGYSVSREKKESFPLTVTSAQKNPTAFYLCASSIETGNQPQHFGDGTRLSIL.